Presented here are 16 T cell receptor beta chains from one specimen sequenced in a study of blood T cell repertoires in COVID-19. This table comes from immunoSEQ multiplex PCR, and its TCRdb copy is limited to in-frame clones, with some not included. The sample has over 150,000 clones; more than 75% are singletons. Sequencing used peripheral blood. The receptors stem from a woman between 18 and 29 years old who had recovered from COVID-19.

This clone was counted between two and nine times. This chain connects TRBV15 to TRBJ2-3; 11 bases are a match to TRBD2. With V trimmed by 3 bases and J by 2 bases, 1 base remained unmatched. Germline CDR1 and CDR2: LNHNV and YYDKDF (reference sequence). The CDR3 covers 15 residues. This chain's CDR3 is CATSSSGRATDTQYF. In DNA form, the CDR3 reads TGTGCCACCAGCAGTAGCGGGAGGGCCACAGATACGCAGTATTTT.

The chain has TRBV12-3 or TRBV12-4 and TRBJ2-5; 7 positions agree with TRBD1. With V trimmed by 5 bases and J by 5 bases, 5 bases remained unmatched. CDR3 size: 13 residues. CDR3 DNA: TGTGCCAGCAGTCCCCAAGGGGGCGAGACCCAGTACTTC. Its protein is CASSPQGGETQYF.

The chain recombines TRBV6-2 or TRBV6-3 with TRBJ2-7; 8 nucleotides line up with TRBD2. Trimming removed 5 bases from V and 5 bases from J; junction bases left unmatched: 5. Per germline, CDR1 MNHEY and CDR2 SVGEGT. The CDR3 is 13 residues long. CDR3 nucleotide sequence: TGTGCCAGCAGTCAGCGGGAGACTCACGAGCAGTACGTC. Protein: CASSQRETHEQYV.

The chain uses TRBV20-1 and TRBJ2-1; weak D call: TRBD1 (6 bases). The V gene's germline CDR1 is DFQATT and CDR2 SNEGSKA (reference sequence). This CDR3 region has 12 residues. The V end was cut by 3 bases, the J end by 5 bases, with 8 bases between. The CDR3 loop is CSASWGHNEQFF. CDR3 nucleotide sequence: TGCAGTGCTAGTTGGGGGCACAATGAGCAGTTCTTC.

The chain employs TRBV30 and TRBJ2-1, with D possibly being TRBD2 (6 bases). The CDR3 loop spans 13 amino acids. The germline V gene has CDR1 GTSNPN and CDR2 SVGIG (reference sequence). Trimming left V 2 bases short and J 8 bases short, with 13 bases between. CDR3 amino acids: CAWSLGGADEQFF. The CDR3 region has the DNA TGTGCCTGGAGTTTGGGGGGTGCCGATGAGCAGTTCTTC.

This clone was counted between two and nine times. The chain links TRBV6-6 to TRBJ2-3; D is ambiguous. This CDR3 contains 10 residues. CDR1 and CDR2 from the germline V gene are MNHNY and SVGAGI (reference sequence). Trimming cost V 10 bases and J 0 bases, with 2 bases left between them. DNA of the CDR3: TGTGCCACAAGCACAGATACGCAGTATTTT. Protein: CATSTDTQYF.

This chain connects TRBV6-5 to TRBJ2-1; D is possibly TRBD2 (7 bases). Germline CDR1 is MNHEY and CDR2 is SVGAGI. V was clipped by 4 bases and J by 5 bases, with 15 bases between them. This CDR3 has 15 residues. CDR3 sequence: CASSSPRGGHNEQFF. The CDR3 region has the DNA TGTGCCAGCAGTTCCCCGAGGGGGGGTCACAATGAGCAGTTCTTC.

The chain couples TRBV5-1 to TRBJ2-1; D perhaps matches TRBD2 (6 bases). This CDR3 spans 16 amino acids. Trimming took off 4 bases at V and 3 bases at J, with 17 bases between the two ends. Germline-derived CDR1 and CDR2 are SGHRS and YFSETQ. The chain's CDR3 is CASSARDGRLYNEQFF. The CDR3 DNA follows: TGCGCCAGCAGCGCGCGGGACGGTCGACTCTACAATGAGCAGTTCTTC.

This rearrangement joins TRBV19 to TRBJ1-5; 7 bases match TRBD1. The CDR3 has 15 amino acids. Per germline, CDR1 LNHDA and CDR2 SQIVND (reference sequence). V dropped 2 bases and J dropped 1; count of bases not matched to a gene: 2. The DNA for the CDR3 is TGTGCCAGTAGTATACAGGGGGTGAGCAATCAGCCCCAGCATTTT. This codes for CASSIQGVSNQPQHF. Combining the CDR3 with reference TRBV19 and TRBJ1-5 gives the whole variable domain DGGITQSPKYLFRKEGQNVTLSCEQNLNHDAMYWYRQDPGQGLRLIYYSQIVNDFQKGDIAEGYSVSREKKESFPLTVTSAQKNPTAFYLCASSIQGVSNQPQHFGDGTRLSIL.

The V and J genes are TRBV6-5 and TRBJ1-6; 8 bases match TRBD1. This CDR3 has 14 residues. Losses at the gene ends were 5 bases for V and 8 bases for J; bases not matched to a gene: 5. Germline values: CDR1 MNHEY, CDR2 SVGAGI. The CDR3 loop is CASSRTGLDSPLHF. In DNA, the CDR3 is TGTGCCAGCAGTCGGACAGGGTTGGATTCACCCCTCCACTTT.

This clone was counted a single time. The V and J genes are TRBV5-6 and TRBJ2-7; 8 bases agree with TRBD1. The germline gives CDR1 SGHDT, CDR2 YYEEEE. Losses at the gene ends were 4 bases for V and 1 base for J; bases not matched to a gene: 4. This CDR3 region has 14 residues. DNA for the CDR3: TGTGCCAGCAGCCGGGGACAGGAATCCTACGAGCAGTACTTC. It is translated as CASSRGQESYEQYF.

The V call is TRBV9, the J call TRBJ1-2; TRBD1 might be the D (5 bases). Germline lookup yields CDR1 SGDLS and CDR2 YYNGEE. Deletions cut 0 bases from V and 5 bases from J, with 8 bases between. The CDR3 consists of 13 residues. CDR3 protein: CASSVANRYGYTF. Written as DNA, the CDR3 is TGTGCCAGCAGCGTAGCCAACAGGTATGGCTACACCTTC.

This clone has just one count. One junction end does not reproduce the germline sequence, and a read error may be involved. The rearrangement uses TRBV12-3 or TRBV12-4 and TRBJ2-4; D is perhaps TRBD1 (5 bases). The CDR3 length is 13 residues. CDR3 in DNA: TGTGCCAGCAGCTTAGACAGCAAAAACATTCAGTACTTC. It yields the protein CASSLDSKNIQYF.

The J gene is TRBJ2-3, the V gene TRBV4-2; TRBD2 matches 10 bases. V lost 0 bases, J lost 4 bases, and 7 bases stayed unmatched. The V gene's germline CDR1 is LGHNA and CDR2 YNFKEQ. The CDR3 length is 17 residues. In DNA form, the CDR3 reads TGTGCCAGCAGCCAAGAACGTTCGAGCGGGAGGGCAGATACGCAGTATTTT. This translates into CASSQERSSGRADTQYF.

The chain combines TRBV2 with TRBJ2-1, with a tentative D call TRBD2 (5 bases). The length of the CDR3 is 14 residues. Germline values: CDR1 SNHLY, CDR2 FYNNEI. V was trimmed by 6 bases and J by 2 bases, leaving 11 bases between them. CDR3 nucleotides: TGTGCCAGCAGGGAGGACGGACCCTACAATGAGCAGTTCTTC. Translation: CASREDGPYNEQFF.

The sample holds one count of this clone. The chain links TRBV4-3 to TRBJ1-4; 8 bases fit TRBD1. The CDR3 length is 15 residues. Germline CDR1 and CDR2: LGHNA and YSLEER. J was trimmed by 7 bases and V by 1 base; bases with no gene match: 5. The CDR3: CASSQVQGAVEKLFF. The CDR3 DNA reads TGCGCCAGCAGCCAAGTGCAGGGGGCAGTTGAAAAACTGTTTTTT.